The clone carrying this TCR beta chain was detected a few times. This record comes from a study of metastatic and nonmetastatic thyroid tumors. Study overall: Both malignant and benign thyroid patients supplied peripheral blood and tumor or nodule tissue samples, across which the repertoires of these patients were then compared.

Thyroid surgery was preceded by no treatment in any patient. TCRdb re-called the PCR reads with MiXCR. Of about 38,000 clones listed, roughly 50% were seen once; the top ten hold 24%. Deletions cut 6 bases from V and 3 bases from J, with 7 bases between. The CDR3 runs 13 residues. Looked up from germline, CDR1 is KGHDR and CDR2 is SFDVKD. This TCR came from a male donor with papillary thyroid cancer or a benign thyroid nodule (not recorded which). Some clones in this sample may be carry-over from other donors' samples. The source material was tumor tissue. This chain joins TRBV24-1 and TRBJ2-2, with D possibly being TRBD2 (5 bases). The CDR3 sequence is CATSTGYTGELFF. The CDR3 DNA follows: TGTGCCACCAGTACGGGGTACACCGGGGAGCTGTTTTTT.